The T cell receptor beta chain under discussion was sequenced for a study of cytomegalovirus exposure and HLA in healthy donors. General study findings and limits: Cytomegalovirus association was assigned to 150 to 200 TCR beta chains. TCR association rates varied by HLA locus in a later analysis, with DRB1 highest and HLA-C lowest. The authors reported that TCR beta sequences could predict HLA-A and HLA-B alleles. These predictions were accurate for most subjects in the first cohort.

Use of 60 Vbeta and 13 Jbeta primers characterized the PCR. Per the original data handling: It was a later analysis that counted some 80 million unique TCR beta chains, of which around 11 million were shared. Sequencing used immunoSEQ multiplex PCR; TCRdb keeps in-frame clones, though not all of them. V, J and clone size were drawn from that table, and D and trimming were deduced from the DNA. This table lists over 45,000 clones. CDR1 LNHDA and CDR2 SQIVND come from the germline V gene (reference sequence). The V segment lost 7 bases and the J segment 2 bases; nucleotides outside the gene matches: 8. This CDR3 is built from 16 residues. Note on this clone: The antigen is not known.

The sequenced material came from PBMCs. The TCR was taken from a woman between 18 and 29 years old in good health and CMV-seronegative. V usage is TRBV19 and J usage is TRBJ2-2, with TRBD1 identical over 9 bases. In nucleotides, the CDR3 is TGTGCCAGTAAGGGGCGGGGACAGGGAAACACCGGGGAGCTGTTTTTT. Amino acids: CASKGRGQGNTGELFF. Variable domain in full (rest from reference TRBV19 and TRBJ2-2): DGGITQSPKYLFRKEGQNVTLSCEQNLNHDAMYWYRQDPGQGLRLIYYSQIVNDFQKGDIAEGYSVSREKKESFPLTVTSAQKNPTAFYLCASKGRGQGNTGELFFGEGSRLTVL.